This entry lists 22 T cell receptor beta chains sequenced from one sample in a study of blood T cell repertoires in COVID-19. Sequencing used immunoSEQ multiplex PCR; TCRdb keeps in-frame clones, though not all of them. The sample includes 200,000 to 300,000 clones, 90% of them seen just once. Sequencing used peripheral blood. The receptors were sampled from a woman between 40 and 55 years old with acute or convalescent COVID-19.

The V call is TRBV5-1, the J call TRBJ2-3; D is unresolved. Germline V gene data show CDR1 as SGHRS and CDR2 as YFSETQ. The germline V and J ends were trimmed by 0 bases and 2 bases, with 10 bases remaining between them. The CDR3 runs to 15 residues. Here the CDR3 reads CASSLEAGYTDTQYF. CDR3 in DNA: TGCGCCAGCAGCTTGGAGGCCGGGTACACAGATACGCAGTATTTT. Drawing the rest from reference TRBV5-1 and TRBJ2-3, the complete variable domain is KAGVTQTPRYLIKTRGQQVTLSCSPISGHRSVSWYQQTPGQGLQFLFEYFSETQRNKGNFPGRFSGRQFSNSRSEMNVSTLELGDSALYLCASSLEAGYTDTQYFGPGTRLTVL.

The chain carries TRBV6-5 and TRBJ1-2, with D perhaps matching TRBD1 (5 bases). The CDR3 has 15 amino acids. The V end was cut by 8 bases, the J end by 4 bases, with 20 bases between. Looked up from germline, CDR1 is MNHEY and CDR2 is SVGAGI. CDR3 region: CASEPTWGGSYGYTF. CDR3 in DNA: TGTGCCAGCGAGCCCACATGGGGGGGGAGCTATGGCTACACCTTC.

J is TRBJ1-2 and V is TRBV11-3; D might be TRBD1 (5 bases). The CDR3 is made up of 16 amino acids. CDR1 and CDR2 (germline): SGHNT, YENEEA. Trimming shortened V by 5 bases and J by 2 bases, and 18 bases separated the two germline ends. In DNA form, the CDR3 reads TGTGCCAGCAGCCCGCCCAGGGAAAATCCCAACTATGGCTACACCTTC. Translation gives CASSPPRENPNYGYTF.

The chain has TRBV19 and TRBJ2-3; 8 nucleotides match TRBD1. Germline V gene sequence: CDR1 LNHDA, CDR2 SQIVND (reference sequence). The CDR3 runs 14 residues. With 5 bases clipped from V and 4 bases from J, the junction kept 5 bases outside the gene matches. CDR3 DNA sequence: TGTGCCAGTAGTGCCCTGACAGGGGCAGATACGCAGTATTTT. Residues: CASSALTGADTQYF.

This clone has a single count. This CDR3 reads CASRTAGTGGYNEQYV. The CDR3 coding sequence is TGTGCCAGCAGAACCGCCGGGACAGGGGGTTATAACGAGCAGTACGTC. The chain couples TRBV7-7 to TRBJ2-7; TRBD1 agrees at 11 bases. V lost 6 bases to trimming and J lost 5 bases; unmatched junction nucleotides: 12. This CDR3 has 16 residues. Germline loops: CDR1 SSHAT, CDR2 FNYEAQ (reference sequence).

About this clone: As the CDR3 is not closed by the conserved phenylalanine or tryptophan, this likely results from a read error. No DNA is shown, since the ends of the CDR3 on it are uncertain; the CDR3 is the one TCRdb lists. This chain uses TRBV24-1 with TRBJ2-7; TRBD1 was called by the table and not checked on the DNA. CDR1 is KGHDR and CDR2 is SFDVKD in the germline V gene. The CDR3 numbers 10 amino acids, ends counted. Here the CDR3 reads CAPPRTGGIG.

The chain has TRBV27 and TRBJ2-6; D remains ambiguous. The germline V gene encodes CDR1 MNHEY and CDR2 SMNVEV (reference sequence). CDR3 length: 14 amino acids. Trimming stripped 6 bases from V and 0 bases from J, with 6 bases between. In nucleotides, the CDR3 is TGTGCCAGCAGCCGTAACTCTGGGGCCAACGTCCTGACTTTC. Protein: CASSRNSGANVLTF. Supplemented by reference TRBV27 and TRBJ2-6, the full variable domain reads EAQVTQNPRYLITVTGKKLTVTCSQNMNHEYMSWYRQDPGLGLRQIYYSMNVEVTDKGDVPEGYKVSRKEKRNFPLILESPSPNQTSLYFCASSRNSGANVLTFGAGSRLTVL.

The V call is TRBV6-6, the J call TRBJ1-5; TRBD1 aligns across 7 bases. V was pared by 0 bases and J by 4 bases, with 6 bases of the junction left unmatched. The CDR3 spans 16 residues. The V gene's germline CDR1 is MNHNY and CDR2 SVGAGI (reference sequence). CDR3 DNA sequence: TGTGCCAGCAGTTACTCGATCACAGGGGAGAATCAGCCCCAGCATTTT. Amino acids: CASSYSITGENQPQHF.

The chain carries TRBV2 and TRBJ1-1; 10 nucleotides align to TRBD1. The CDR3 covers 17 residues. Germline-derived CDR1 and CDR2 are SNHLY and FYNNEI. V shed 6 bases, J shed 1 base, and the junction held 11 bases outside the gene matches. CDR3 sequence: CASSMTGGWLKNTEAFF. CDR3 nucleotides: TGTGCCAGCAGCATGACAGGGGGCTGGTTGAAGAACACTGAAGCTTTCTTT.

V and J are TRBV19 and TRBJ1-2; no definite D call. The length of the CDR3 is 14 residues. The V and J ends lost 8 bases and 0 bases respectively, with 13 bases between them. The V gene's germline CDR1 is LNHDA and CDR2 SQIVND (reference sequence). The CDR3 spells CASAWAATNYGYTF. Written as DNA, the CDR3 is TGTGCCAGTGCATGGGCAGCCACTAACTATGGCTACACCTTC.

The chain combines TRBV5-1 with TRBJ1-1; D unclear. The CDR3 has 13 residues. Germline lookup yields CDR1 SGHRS and CDR2 YFSETQ. The V and J ends lost 3 bases and 4 bases respectively, with 10 bases between them. CDR3 coding DNA: TGCGCCAGCAGCTCATTCGGGAGCACTGAAGCTTTCTTT. This sequence encodes CASSSFGSTEAFF.

The chain is built from TRBV24-1 and TRBJ1-1, with a weak D call TRBD1 (6 bases). The CDR3 extends over 13 amino acids. Germline values: CDR1 KGHDR, CDR2 SFDVKD. Trimming took off 7 bases at V and 1 base at J, with 9 bases between the two ends. The CDR3 spells CATRDSPNTEAFF. The CDR3, as DNA: TGTGCCACCAGGGACAGCCCGAACACTGAAGCTTTCTTT.

The chain has TRBV6-6 and TRBJ2-1, with 12 bases aligning to TRBD2. Germline V lookup: CDR1 MNHNY, CDR2 SVGAGI (reference sequence). Unmatched junction bases numbered 6, after V lost 6 bases and J lost 6 bases. There are 15 residues in the CDR3. The CDR3 DNA sequence: TGTGCCAGCAGCTATGGACTAGCGGGGCCCAATGAGCAGTTCTTC. As protein: CASSYGLAGPNEQFF.

The rearrangement joins TRBV18 to TRBJ2-7, with a tentative D call TRBD2 (5 bases). The CDR3 consists of 11 residues. CDR1 is KGHSH, CDR2 LQKENI, per germline. The V end was cut by 4 bases, the J end by 7 bases, with 8 bases between. The CDR3 DNA is TGTGCCAGCTCACAACTAGTTGAGCAGTACGTC. Its protein is CASSQLVEQYV.

This clone appeared a single time. V and J are TRBV7-9 and TRBJ2-1; 10 bases are a match to TRBD1. The CDR3 is 17 residues long. Germline V lookup: CDR1 SEHNR, CDR2 FQNEAQ (reference sequence). Trimming removed 5 bases from V and 4 bases from J; junction bases left unmatched: 11. The CDR3 is CASSPPGQGPFYNEQFF. CDR3 DNA: TGTGCCAGCAGCCCACCGGGACAGGGGCCCTTTTACAATGAGCAGTTCTTC.

CDR3 sequence (DNA): TGCAGTGCTAGTCCGGGGACAGGCAGCTATGGCTACACCTTC. Protein product: CSASPGTGSYGYTF. This chain links TRBV20-1 with TRBJ1-2; TRBD1 matches at 8 bases. Trimming took 3 bases from V and 4 from J; bases not matched to a gene: 7. CDR3 length: 14 amino acids. The V gene's germline CDR1 is DFQATT and CDR2 SNEGSKA (reference sequence).

As regards this clone: The same CDR3 is also encoded by other DNA sequences in this sample. The V and J genes are TRBV3-1 (or the pseudogene TRBV3-2) and TRBJ2-5, with D uncertain. Germline V lookup: CDR1 LGHDT, CDR2 YNNKEL (reference sequence). Trimming pared 1 base from V and 4 bases from J, leaving 4 bases between. This CDR3 has 12 amino acids. The CDR3 DNA sequence: TGTGCCAGCAGCCAAGTTAGAGAGACCCAGTACTTC. Residues: CASSQVRETQYF.

The chain couples TRBV10-3 to TRBJ1-2, with TRBD1 matching over 7 bases. Germline values: CDR1 ENHRY, CDR2 SYGVKD. The J segment lost 8 bases and the V segment lost 7 bases, leaving 7 bases of the junction unmatched. This CDR3 comprises 12 residues. In nucleotides, the CDR3 is TGTGCCATCACCAGCGACAGGGCCGGCTACACCTTC. It specifies CAITSDRAGYTF.

This clone was seen just once. This chain connects TRBV5-8 to TRBJ1-6, with TRBD1 matching over 7 bases. CDR3 length: 14 residues. The trim removed 3 bases at V and 11 bases at J, leaving 8 bases unmatched. Per germline, CDR1 SGHTS and CDR2 YDEGEE. CDR3: CASSWTGPRAPLHF. DNA of the CDR3: TGTGCCAGCAGCTGGACAGGTCCGCGGGCACCCCTCCACTTT.

This rearrangement joins TRBV7-2 to TRBJ1-5; D gene ambiguous. V was cut by 0 bases and J by 0 bases, with 6 bases left in between. Looked up from germline, CDR1 is SGHTA and CDR2 is FQGNSA. The CDR3 has 15 amino acids. CDR3 bases: TGTGCCAGCAGCTTAGCCTCTACTAGCAATCAGCCCCAGCATTTT. Residues: CASSLASTSNQPQHF.

The V and J genes are TRBV11-2 and TRBJ2-1; D is unclear. The CDR3 covers 13 residues. V shed 0 bases and J shed 4 bases, with 4 bases lying between them. Germline CDR1 reads SGHAT; CDR2 reads FQNNGV. The CDR3 bases are TGTGCCAGCAGCTTAGATCTATACAATGAGCAGTTCTTC. This sequence encodes CASSLDLYNEQFF.

This sequence joins TRBV2 and TRBJ1-2; D is perhaps TRBD1 (5 bases). This CDR3 has 14 residues. Trimming pared 6 bases from V and 4 bases from J, leaving 15 bases between. Germline-derived CDR1 and CDR2 are SNHLY and FYNNEI. The CDR3 reads CASRGQALGYGYTF. The CDR3 nucleotides read TGTGCCAGCAGGGGGCAGGCTTTGGGCTATGGCTACACCTTC.